Presented here are 9 T cell receptor beta chains from one specimen sequenced in a study of T cell repertoires in cytomegalovirus infection. Their cognate antigens are unknown. MiXCR, run by TCRdb on the reads, gives a single entry per CDR3 protein. The sample holds about 220,000 distinct CDR3 sequences, 30% to 45% seen once. The specimen comprised CD8+ T cells from cultured PBMCs, sampled from culture after CMV antigen stimulation. The receptors stem from a human donor in good health (CMV status not recorded). Some clones in this sample may be carry-over from other donors' samples.

Ten or more counts support this clonotype. This sequence joins TRBV7-6 and TRBJ1-1; D ambiguous. The CDR3 spans 12 residues. Trimming cost V 5 bases and J 4 bases, with 8 bases left between them. Germline V CDR1 and CDR2: SGHVS, FNYEAQ. The CDR3 DNA follows: TGTGCCAGCAGCCCCGGGTCCACTGAAGCTTTCTTT. Encoded protein: CASSPGSTEAFF. The full variable domain, rest sourced from reference TRBV7-6 and TRBJ1-1, is GAGVSQSPRYKVTKRGQDVALRCDPISGHVSLYWYRQALGQGPEFLTYFNYEAQQDKSGLPNDRFSAERPEGSISTLTIQRTEQRDSAMYRCASSPGSTEAFFGQGTRLTVV.

This clonotype was recorded a few times. The rearrangement links TRBV2 to TRBJ2-7; weak D call: TRBD1 (6 bases). V lost 8 bases, J lost 2 bases, and 13 bases lay in between. Germline V gene lookup returns CDR1 SNHLY and CDR2 FYNNEI. CDR3 length equals 13 residues. Here the CDR3 reads CASRRTAAYEQYF. The DNA of the CDR3 is TGTGCCAGCCGACGGACAGCAGCCTACGAGCAGTACTTC.

V and J are TRBV5-6 and TRBJ1-2; 11 nucleotides line up with TRBD1. CDR3 length: 15 amino acids. Unmatched junction bases numbered 2, after V lost 0 bases and J lost 4 bases. Germline CDR1 SGHDT, CDR2 YYEEEE. CDR3 DNA: TGTGCCAGCAGCTTGGGGACAGGGGGCTTCTATGGCTACACCTTC. This gives the protein CASSLGTGGFYGYTF. The full variable domain, with the rest looked up from reference TRBV5-6 and TRBJ1-2, is DAGVTQSPTHLIKTRGQQVTLRCSPKSGHDTVSWYQQALGQGPQFIFQYYEEEERQRGNFPDRFSGHQFPNYSSELNVNALLLGDSALYLCASSLGTGGFYGYTFGSGTRLTVV.

V usage is TRBV20-1 and J usage is TRBJ2-1; 7 nucleotides match TRBD2. There are 14 residues in the CDR3. V shed 6 bases, J shed 5 bases, and the junction held 10 bases outside the gene matches. Germline CDR1 is DFQATT and CDR2 is SNEGSKA (reference sequence). The CDR3 DNA follows: TGCAGTGCCCGGGACTACATTGAAGACAATGAGCAGTTCTTC. Protein sequence: CSARDYIEDNEQFF.

This sequence joins TRBV27 and TRBJ2-7, with D tentatively TRBD1 (6 bases). The CDR3 extends over 15 amino acids. Trimming left V 2 bases short and J 2 bases short, with 13 bases between. Germline-derived CDR1 and CDR2 are MNHEY and SMNVEV (reference sequence). The CDR3 bases are TGTGCCAGCAGTTTAAGTTTGGGACAACCCTACGAGCAGTACTTC. Its translation: CASSLSLGQPYEQYF.

The gene calls are TRBV7-6 and TRBJ2-1, with 9 positions matching TRBD2. Germline lookup yields CDR1 SGHVS and CDR2 FNYEAQ. This CDR3 contains 16 residues. V trimming: 5 bases; J trimming: 0 bases; junction bases outside the gene matches: 5. The CDR3 DNA sequence: TGTGCCAGCAGCCCCCCTAGCGGGGTCTCCTACAATGAGCAGTTCTTC. This translates into CASSPPSGVSYNEQFF.

The chain joins TRBV6-4 to TRBJ2-3; a weak D match, TRBD1 (6 bases). V was clipped by 3 bases and J by 2 bases, with 12 bases between them. The CDR3 extends over 15 amino acids. Germline V gene lookup returns CDR1 MRHNA and CDR2 SNTAGT. The CDR3 DNA sequence: TGTGCCAGCAGTGAGGACAGAGGTCACACAGATACGCAGTATTTT. Translating gives CASSEDRGHTDTQYF.

As to this clonotype: A read error may produce the germline difference seen at one junction end. The chain combines TRBV5-1 with TRBJ2-2; 10 bases align to TRBD1. Germline-derived CDR1 and CDR2 are SGHRS and YFSETQ. The CDR3 runs 15 residues. The CDR3 protein is CASSGSGQGTGDLFF. The CDR3 coding sequence is TGCGCCAGCAGCGGATCGGGACAGGGGACCGGGGATCTGTTTTTT. The full variable domain, its missing parts supplied by reference TRBV5-1 and TRBJ2-2, is KAGVTQTPRYLIKTRGQQVTLSCSPISGHRSVSWYQQTPGQGLQFLFEYFSETQRNKGNFPGRFSGRQFSNSRSEMNVSTLELGDSALYLCASSGSGQGTGDLFFGEGSRLTVL.

In this sample, this clonotype turned up many times. V gene TRBV6-2 or TRBV6-3 combines with J gene TRBJ2-7; no definite D call. V was cut by 2 bases and J by 4 bases, with 6 bases left in between. Germline lookup yields CDR1 MNHEY and CDR2 SVGEGT. This CDR3 has 12 amino acids. CDR3 residues: CASSYTGYEQYF. The CDR3 DNA reads TGTGCCAGCAGTTACACGGGTTACGAGCAGTACTTC.